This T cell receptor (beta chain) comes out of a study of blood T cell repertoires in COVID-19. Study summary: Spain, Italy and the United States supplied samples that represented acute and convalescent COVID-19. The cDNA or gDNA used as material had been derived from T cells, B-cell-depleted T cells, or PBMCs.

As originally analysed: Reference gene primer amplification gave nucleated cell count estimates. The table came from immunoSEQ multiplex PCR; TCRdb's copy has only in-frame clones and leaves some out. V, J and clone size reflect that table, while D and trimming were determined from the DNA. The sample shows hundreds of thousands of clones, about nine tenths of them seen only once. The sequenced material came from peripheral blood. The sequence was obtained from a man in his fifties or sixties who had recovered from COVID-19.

CDR3 loop: CASSESQGARSTEAFF. CDR3 sequence (DNA): TGTGCCAGCAGTGAATCCCAGGGGGCTAGGAGCACTGAAGCTTTCTTT. V and J are TRBV25-1 and TRBJ1-1, with TRBD1 matching over 8 bases. The V gene end was trimmed by 1 base and the J gene end by 4 bases; junction bases not matched to a gene: 8. The CDR3 covers 16 residues. Germline CDR1 and CDR2: MGHDK and SYGVNS.